These T cell receptor beta chains were read from a single sample in a study of blood T cell repertoires in COVID-19. Clones were sequenced by immunoSEQ multiplex PCR, and TCRdb holds only the in-frame ones, with some missing. The sample includes around 94,000 clones, approximately 88% of them seen just once. Sequenced material: peripheral blood. The source of these receptors is a human donor in a cohort sampled during active COVID-19. The CDR3 runs from the conserved cysteine through the conserved F or W. A D gene is named only where the DNA matches it firmly. Clone sizes are given selectively: once, few, many, or a class where the clone is expanded.

TRBJ1-4 . TRBD1 TRBV18 CASSPQPGGNEKLFF TGTGCCAGCTCACCACAGCCAGGGGGGAATGAAAAACTGTTTTTT
TRBJ1-4 once . TRBV5-1 CASSLGVGATNEKLFF TGCGCCAGCAGCTTGGGAGTGGGCGCAACTAATGAAAAACTGTTTTTT
TRBJ1-1 . TRBD1 TRBV4-2 CASSPMTGLTEAFF TGTGCCAGCAGCCCGATGACAGGGCTTACTGAAGCTTTCTTT
TRBJ1-2 . TRBD1 TRBV6-6 CASRTGTGGNYGYTF TGTGCCAGCAGAACCGGGACAGGGGGCAACTATGGCTACACCTTC
TRBJ1-4 . TRBD1 TRBV2 CASSPGTGVGNEKLFF TGTGCCAGCAGTCCCGGGACAGGGGTCGGTAATGAAAAACTGTTTTTT
TRBJ1-4 . . TRBV6-5 CASSSPGLDEKLFF TGTGCCAGCAGTTCCCCGGGGTTGGATGAAAAACTGTTTTTT
TRBJ1-1 . TRBD1 TRBV7-3 CASSPTDRGIGSTEAFF TGTGCCAGCAGCCCAACGGACAGGGGTATCGGGAGCACTGAAGCTTTCTTT
TRBJ2-1 . TRBD1 TRBV18 CASSPRQGANNEQFF TGTGCCAGCTCGCCGCGGCAGGGGGCCAACAATGAGCAGTTCTTC
TRBJ1-1 once TRBD1 TRBV6-2/TRBV6-3 CASSYSADRGNTEAFF TGTGCCAGCAGTTACTCGGCGGACAGGGGTAACACTGAAGCTTTCTTT
TRBJ2-7 . . TRBV11-2 CASSRLGRAYEQYF TGTGCCAGCAGCAGGTTGGGCAGGGCCTACGAGCAGTACTTC
TRBJ1-1 . TRBD1 TRBV12-5 CASGLVNRGYTEAFF TGTGCTAGTGGTTTGGTAAACAGGGGGTACACTGAAGCTTTCTTT
TRBJ1-3 . . TRBV28 CASRPQGGAGNTIYF TGTGCCAGCAGGCCCCAGGGAGGTGCTGGAAACACCATATATTTT
TRBJ2-7 . . TRBV28 CASSLVSSSYEQYF TGTGCCAGCAGTTTGGTCAGTTCCTCCTACGAGCAGTACTTC
TRBJ1-6 . . TRBV14 CASSRKEASPLHF TGTGCCAGCAGCCGAAAGGAGGCTTCACCCCTCCACTTT
TRBJ1-5 . . TRBV29-1 CSVEDGIGPQHF TGCAGCGTTGAAGATGGTATCGGGCCCCAGCATTTT
TRBJ1-6 . . TRBV5-1 CASSLGRLNSPLHF TGCGCCAGCAGCTTGGGCAGACTTAATTCACCCCTCCACTTT
TRBJ2-1 . TRBD2 TRBV2 CASPRGLAGGLKTYNEQFF TGTGCCAGCCCCCGGGGGCTAGCGGGGGGCCTCAAGACCTACAATGAGCAGTTCTTC
TRBJ1-6 once . TRBV5-5 CASSPLEGARNSPLHF TGTGCCAGCAGCCCGCTCGAGGGCGCTAGGAATTCACCCCTCCACTTT
TRBJ2-1 . . TRBV28 CASSLSSPGNEQFF TGTGCCAGCAGTTTAAGTAGCCCGGGGAATGAGCAGTTCTTC
TRBJ1-6 . TRBD1 TRBV30 CAWSVLTGSSPLHF TGTGCCTGGAGTGTACTGACAGGGAGTTCACCCCTCCACTTT
TRBJ2-7 . . TRBV11-1 CASSPEGSSYEQYF TGTGCCAGCAGCCCCGAGGGTTCTTCCTACGAGCAGTACTTC
TRBJ2-5 . TRBD1 TRBV5-6 CASSSGTGGYSRSQETQYF TGTGCCAGCAGCTCAGGGACAGGGGGCTACTCTCGGTCCCAAGAGACCCAGTACTTC
TRBJ2-1 . TRBD2 TRBV7-9 CASSTLAGSSYNEQFF TGTGCCAGCAGCACCCTAGCGGGAAGCTCCTACAATGAGCAGTTCTTC
TRBJ2-7 once TRBD2 TRBV11-3 CASRILAGADEQYF TGTGCCAGCAGGATACTAGCGGGGGCAGACGAGCAGTACTTC
TRBJ2-2 once TRBD1 TRBV7-8 CASSQDRAGPGELFF TGTGCCAGCAGCCAGGACAGGGCGGGCCCCGGGGAGCTGTTTTTT
TRBJ1-2 . TRBD1 TRBV9 CASSSGQGDYGYTF TGTGCCAGCAGCTCGGGACAGGGAGACTATGGCTACACCTTC
TRBJ2-3 . . TRBV21-1 CASSPQSTLADTQYF TGTGCCAGCAGCCCACAATCCACGCTTGCAGATACGCAGTATTTT
TRBJ2-5 . . TRBV5-5 CASSRAAGTQYF TGTGCCAGCAGCCGCGCGGCGGGGACCCAGTACTTC
TRBJ1-2 . TRBD1 TRBV5-8 CASRPTGGPYGYTF TGTGCCAGCAGACCGACAGGGGGCCCCTATGGCTACACCTTC
TRBJ2-2 few TRBD2 TRBV5-1 CATSVQRGANTGELFF TGCGCCACCTCAGTCCAGCGGGGGGCGAACACCGGGGAGCTGTTTTTT
TRBJ2-3 once . TRBV10-3 CATQSVTDTQYF TGTGCCACCCAGTCCGTAACAGATACGCAGTATTTT
TRBJ2-2 . . TRBV5-6 CASSFMRTTGELFF TGTGCCAGCAGCTTCATGAGAACCACCGGGGAGCTGTTTTTT
TRBJ2-1 . TRBD1 TRBV6-2/TRBV6-3 CASSLQGLHYNEQFF TGTGCCAGCAGCTTACAGGGGTTGCACTACAATGAGCAGTTCTTC
TRBJ2-7 . . TRBV28 CASSIAAHEQYF TGTGCCAGCAGTATCGCGGCCCACGAGCAGTACTTC
TRBJ2-7 . TRBD2 TRBV19 CASSTSGTRSYEQYF TGTGCCAGTAGTACTTCCGGGACTAGAAGTTACGAGCAGTACTTC
TRBJ2-3 . . TRBV2 CASSPDRTTDTQYF TGTGCCAGCAGTCCGGACAGAACCACAGATACGCAGTATTTT
TRBJ2-2 . . TRBV19 CASSIQTNTGELFF TGTGCCAGTAGCATCCAGACGAACACCGGGGAGCTGTTTTTT
TRBJ2-2 . TRBD1 TRBV9 CASSGTGVLGTGELFF TGTGCCAGCAGCGGTACAGGGGTGTTGGGCACCGGGGAGCTGTTTTTT
TRBJ1-6 once . TRBV2 CASSVGSGGQVSPLHF TGTGCCAGCAGTGTTGGAAGCGGGGGGCAGGTTTCACCCCTCCACTTT
TRBJ2-3 . TRBD2 TRBV6-6 CACGGRNTDTQYF TGTGCCTGCGGGGGGCGGAACACAGATACGCAGTATTTT
TRBJ2-1 once . TRBV7-2 CASSSTSSYNEQFF TGTGCCAGCAGCTCGACTAGTTCCTACAATGAGCAGTTCTTC